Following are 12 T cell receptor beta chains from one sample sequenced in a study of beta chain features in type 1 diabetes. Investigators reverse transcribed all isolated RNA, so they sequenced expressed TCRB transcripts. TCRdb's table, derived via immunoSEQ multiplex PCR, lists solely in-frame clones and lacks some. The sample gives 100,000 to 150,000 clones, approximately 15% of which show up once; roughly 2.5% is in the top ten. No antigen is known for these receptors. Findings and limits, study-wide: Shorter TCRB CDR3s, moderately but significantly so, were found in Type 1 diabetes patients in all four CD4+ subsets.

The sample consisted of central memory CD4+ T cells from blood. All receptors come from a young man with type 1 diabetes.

The CDR3 region has the DNA TGTGCCAGCACCTCTTTAGGGAGGGGGGCAGATACGCAGTATTTT. This gives the protein CASTSLGRGADTQYF. J is TRBJ2-3 and V is TRBV7-2, with a tentative D call TRBD2 (7 bases). The CDR3 sequence is 15 residues long. V lost 7 bases to trimming and J lost 4 bases, with 18 bases between them. CDR1 and CDR2 (germline): SGHTA, FQGNSA.

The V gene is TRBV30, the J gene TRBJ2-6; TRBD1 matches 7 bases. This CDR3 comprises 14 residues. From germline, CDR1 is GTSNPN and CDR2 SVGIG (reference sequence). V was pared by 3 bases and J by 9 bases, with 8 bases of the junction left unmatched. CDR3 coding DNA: TGTGCCTGGAGCATGACAGGGTCGTACAACGTCCTGACTTTC. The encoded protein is CAWSMTGSYNVLTF.

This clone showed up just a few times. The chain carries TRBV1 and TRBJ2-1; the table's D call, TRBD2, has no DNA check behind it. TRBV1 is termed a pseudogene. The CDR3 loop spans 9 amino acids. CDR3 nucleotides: TGCACCAGCAGCCGTTATATCTTCTTC. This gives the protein CTSSRYIFF.

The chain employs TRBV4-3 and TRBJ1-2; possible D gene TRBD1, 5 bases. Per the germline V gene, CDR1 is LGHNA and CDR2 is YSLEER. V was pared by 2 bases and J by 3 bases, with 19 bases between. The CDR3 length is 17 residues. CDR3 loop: CASSQRTGTAFDYGYTF. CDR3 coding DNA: TGCGCCAGCAGCCAACGGACCGGGACCGCGTTTGACTATGGCTACACCTTC.

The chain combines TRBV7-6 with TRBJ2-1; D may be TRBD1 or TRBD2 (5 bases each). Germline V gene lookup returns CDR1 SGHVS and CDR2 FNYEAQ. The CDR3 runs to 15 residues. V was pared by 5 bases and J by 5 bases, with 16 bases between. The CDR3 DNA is TGTGCCAGCAGCCCCGACGGGACGATAAACAATGAGCAGTTCTTC. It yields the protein CASSPDGTINNEQFF.

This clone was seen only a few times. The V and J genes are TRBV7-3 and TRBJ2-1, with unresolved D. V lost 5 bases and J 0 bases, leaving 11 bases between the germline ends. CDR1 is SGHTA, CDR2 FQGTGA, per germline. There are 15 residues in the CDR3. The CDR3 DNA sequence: TGTGCCAGCAGCCCCAGCCCGAGCTCCTACAATGAGCAGTTCTTC. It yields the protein CASSPSPSSYNEQFF.

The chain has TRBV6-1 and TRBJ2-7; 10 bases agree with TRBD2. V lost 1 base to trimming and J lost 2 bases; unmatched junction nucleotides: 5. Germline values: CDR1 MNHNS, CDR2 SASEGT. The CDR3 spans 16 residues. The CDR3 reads CASSEERAGGTYEQYF. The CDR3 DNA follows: TGTGCCAGCAGTGAAGAGAGAGCGGGAGGGACCTACGAGCAGTACTTC.

CDR3 in amino acids: CASSSSGQGYEQYF. The CDR3 DNA sequence: TGTGCCAGCAGCTCTTCGGGACAGGGGTACGAGCAGTACTTC. This sequence joins TRBV5-4 and TRBJ2-7; TRBD1 matches at 10 bases. Germline lookup yields CDR1 SGHNT and CDR2 YYREEE (reference sequence). This CDR3 spans 14 amino acids. The V and J ends lost 3 bases and 4 bases, in that order; junction bases with no gene match: 4.

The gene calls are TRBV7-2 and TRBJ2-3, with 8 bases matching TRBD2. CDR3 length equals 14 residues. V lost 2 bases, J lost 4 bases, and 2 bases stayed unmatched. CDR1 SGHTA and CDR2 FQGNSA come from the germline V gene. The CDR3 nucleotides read TGTGCCAGCAGCTTAAACGGGAGGGCAGATACGCAGTATTTT. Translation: CASSLNGRADTQYF.

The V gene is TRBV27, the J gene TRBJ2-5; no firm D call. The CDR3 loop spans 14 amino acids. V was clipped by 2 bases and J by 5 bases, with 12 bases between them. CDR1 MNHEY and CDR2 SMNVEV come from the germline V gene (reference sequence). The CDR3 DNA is TGTGCCAGCAGTTTAATGGTAGGGAAGGAGACCCAGTACTTC. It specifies CASSLMVGKETQYF.

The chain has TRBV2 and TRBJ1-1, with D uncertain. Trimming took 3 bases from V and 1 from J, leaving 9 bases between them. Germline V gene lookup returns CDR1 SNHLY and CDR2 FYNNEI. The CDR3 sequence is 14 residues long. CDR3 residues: CASSEALANTEAFF. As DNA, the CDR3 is TGTGCCAGCAGTGAGGCGCTCGCGAACACTGAAGCTTTCTTT.

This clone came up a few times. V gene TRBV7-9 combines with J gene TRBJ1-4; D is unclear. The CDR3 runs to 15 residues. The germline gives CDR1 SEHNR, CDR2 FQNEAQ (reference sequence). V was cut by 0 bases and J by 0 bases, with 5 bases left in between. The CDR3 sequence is CASSLAAATNEKLFF. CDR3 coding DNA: TGTGCCAGCAGCTTAGCGGCGGCAACTAATGAAAAACTGTTTTTT. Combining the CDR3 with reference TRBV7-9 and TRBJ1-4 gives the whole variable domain DTGVSQNPRHKITKRGQNVTFRCDPISEHNRLYWYRQTLGQGPEFLTYFQNEAQLEKSRLLSDRFSAERPKGSFSTLEIQRTEQGDSAMYLCASSLAAATNEKLFFGSGTQLSVL.